This T cell receptor beta chain was sequenced for a study of T cells in Graves' hyperthyroidism and ophthalmopathy. Amplified TCR beta CDR3 regions came from RNA transcripts. During a first-round RT-PCR of the TCR CDR3, the HTBI primer set was used. TCRdb processed the multiplex PCR reads anew with MiXCR; each CDR3 protein has one entry. Among a few hundred thousand distinct CDR3 sequences listed, approximately 14% were seen once. The sequence came from a woman aged 18-29 years with Graves' hyperthyroidism. The specimen sequenced was blood.

CDR3 DNA: TGTGCCAGCAGCTTATTTGGGGTAAGGCGCGAGCAGTACGTC. As protein: CASSLFGVRREQYV. The gene calls are TRBV7-3 and TRBJ2-7, with no clear D. Germline CDR1 and CDR2: SGHTA and FQGTGA. The V gene lost 2 bases and the J gene lost 6 bases, with 14 bases spanning the gap. This CDR3 comprises 14 residues.